These T cell receptor beta chains were read from a single sample in a study of blood T cell dynamics during melanoma immunotherapy. Sequencing was performed with immunoSEQ multiplex PCR; in TCRdb, only in-frame clones are kept and a portion is missing. The table includes approximately 28,000 clones, roughly 88% detected once. This specimen was blood, taken from a patient treated with checkpoint blockade. All receptors come from a human donor with melanoma. Both conserved end residues are part of each CDR3. The D gene is left open where the match is weak. Some rows have no size entry. The others give once, few or many, or a class for an expanded clone.

CDR3aa | CDR3nt | v_gene | d_gene | abundance | j_gene
CASSPLVTQYF | TGTGCCAGCAGCCCCTTAGTTACGCAGTATTTT | TRBV7-2 | - | - | TRBJ2-3
CASSFGQSNTEAFF | TGTGCCAGCAGCTTTGGTCAATCGAACACTGAAGCTTTCTTT | TRBV7-6 | - | - | TRBJ1-1
CASGKGTLGQPQHF | TGTGCTAGTGGTAAGGGCACCCTGGGTCAGCCCCAGCATTTT | TRBV2 | - | - | TRBJ1-5
CASKEPGQGYGYTF | TGTGCCAGCAAGGAACCGGGACAGGGGTATGGCTACACCTTC | TRBV6-5 | TRBD1 | once | TRBJ1-2
CASIDRSNYGYTF | TGTGCCAGCATTGACAGGTCGAACTATGGCTACACCTTC | TRBV6-5 | - | few | TRBJ1-2
CASSEAFQGREQYF | TGTGCCAGCAGTGAAGCGTTCCAGGGGCGAGAGCAGTACTTC | TRBV6-1 | - | - | TRBJ2-7
CASSGNYEQYF | TGTGCCAGCAGCGGGAACTACGAGCAGTACTTC | TRBV2 | - | - | TRBJ2-7
CASSMVGDALSYEQYF | TGTGCCAGTAGTATGGTCGGGGACGCCCTGTCCTACGAGCAGTACTTC | TRBV19 | - | - | TRBJ2-7
CASSQEPGQGLNYGYTF | TGCGCCAGCAGCCAAGAGCCGGGACAGGGACTGAACTATGGCTACACCTTC | TRBV4-1 | TRBD1 | - | TRBJ1-2
CAWYGQPRRGYTF | TGTGCCTGGTATGGACAGCCTCGGAGGGGCTACACCTTC | TRBV30 | - | - | TRBJ1-2
CASSFDGYTF | TGTGCCAGCAGTTTCGATGGCTACACCTTC | TRBV6-1 | - | - | TRBJ1-2
CSVEWAGTYEQYF | TGCAGCGTTGAATGGGCAGGAACCTACGAGCAGTACTTC | TRBV29-1 | - | - | TRBJ2-7
CASSRRDRAYGYTF | TGTGCCAGCAGTCGACGGGACAGGGCCTATGGCTACACCTTC | TRBV14 | TRBD1 | - | TRBJ1-2
CASSLADRAQGGYTF | TGTGCCAGCAGCTTAGCCGACAGGGCCCAAGGTGGCTACACCTTC | TRBV7-9 | TRBD1 | - | TRBJ1-2
CSAAGTGVGETQYF | TGCAGCGCTGCCGGGACAGGGGTTGGGGAGACCCAGTACTTC | TRBV29-1 | TRBD1 | once | TRBJ2-5
CASYQGGKLFF | TGTGCCAGTTATCAGGGGGGAAAACTGTTTTTT | TRBV27 | TRBD1 | - | TRBJ1-4
CASSSGRGHQPQHF | TGTGCCAGCTCCTCTGGCAGGGGGCATCAGCCCCAGCATTTT | TRBV27 | TRBD1 | few | TRBJ1-5
CAWSYWGEAFF | TGTGCCTGGAGTTATTGGGGAGAAGCTTTCTTT | TRBV30 | - | - | TRBJ1-1
CASSQDRGRGTEAFF | TGTGCCAGCAGTCAGGACAGGGGCCGGGGGACTGAAGCTTTCTTT | TRBV27 | TRBD1 | few | TRBJ1-1
CASSPRDRSLNTEAFF | TGTGCCAGCAGCCCCCGGGACAGAAGCTTGAACACTGAAGCTTTCTTT | TRBV5-6 | TRBD1 | - | TRBJ1-1
CASSLEYSNEQFF | TGTGCCAGCAGCCTCGAGTATAGCAATGAGCAGTTCTTC | TRBV28 | - | - | TRBJ2-1
CASSLTVYYEQYF | TGTGCCAGCAGTTTAACAGTTTATTACGAGCAGTACTTC | TRBV27 | - | - | TRBJ2-7
CASSQEVRQPQHF | TGCGCCAGCAGCCAAGAGGTCAGGCAGCCCCAGCATTTT | TRBV4-3 | - | - | TRBJ1-5
CASSLSRGFYEQYF | TGTGCCAGCAGCTTATCACGGGGATTTTACGAGCAGTACTTC | TRBV7-9 | - | - | TRBJ2-7
CASTFSMNTEAFF | TGTGCCAGTACCTTTTCCATGAACACTGAAGCTTTCTTT | TRBV19 | - | - | TRBJ1-1
CASSLAGYNEQFF | TGTGCCAGCAGCTTAGCGGGGTACAATGAGCAGTTCTTC | TRBV27 | TRBD2 | - | TRBJ2-1
CASSVYAGSTDTQYF | TGTGCCAGCAGTGTTTACGCAGGGAGCACAGATACGCAGTATTTT | TRBV2 | - | - | TRBJ2-3
CASSREFQETQYF | TGTGCCAGCAGCCGGGAGTTCCAAGAGACCCAGTACTTC | TRBV5-4 | - | - | TRBJ2-5
CASSLAGTGELFF | TGTGCCAGCAGTCTCGCAGGGACCGGGGAGCTGTTTTTT | TRBV27 | - | - | TRBJ2-2
CASSWKSDRLNYGYTF | TGTGCTAGCAGCTGGAAATCCGACAGACTAAACTATGGCTACACCTTC | TRBV7-7 | - | - | TRBJ1-2
CASSSRTGGGTEAFF | TGTGCCAGCAGCTCTCGTACAGGGGGCGGCACTGAAGCTTTCTTT | TRBV11-2 | TRBD1 | - | TRBJ1-1
CASRRGLADGGDTQYF | TGCGCCAGCAGACGTGGACTAGCGGACGGCGGAGATACGCAGTATTTT | TRBV5-1 | TRBD2 | - | TRBJ2-3
CASSRQGHEQFF | TGTGCCAGCAGCCGACAGGGCCATGAGCAGTTCTTC | TRBV27 | TRBD1 | - | TRBJ2-1
CASSFDTDTQYF | TGTGCCAGCAGCTTCGACACAGATACGCAGTATTTT | TRBV7-9 | - | few | TRBJ2-3
CASSLVVGSRVGYTF | TGTGCCAGCAGTTTAGTGGTAGGGTCAAGAGTTGGCTACACCTTC | TRBV28 | - | - | TRBJ1-2
CASSLQGTKTQYF | TGTGCTAGCAGCTTACAAGGAACTAAGACCCAGTACTTC | TRBV7-7 | - | - | TRBJ2-5
CSVGGGEGYTF | TGCAGCGTTGGAGGGGGTGAGGGCTACACCTTC | TRBV29-1 | - | - | TRBJ1-2
CASNVIGGGEQYF | TGTGCCAGCAACGTCATAGGGGGTGGGGAGCAGTACTTC | TRBV2 | - | - | TRBJ2-7
CASTDRGGNTEAFF | TGTGCCAGTACCGACAGGGGGGGAAACACTGAAGCTTTCTTT | TRBV19 | TRBD1 | - | TRBJ1-1
CASSKRGGLYEQYF | TGTGCCAGCAGCAAACGTGGAGGCCTCTACGAGCAGTACTTC | TRBV7-2 | - | - | TRBJ2-7
CASRVGGNKGQTQYF | TGTGCCAGCCGAGTGGGGGGGAACAAGGGGCAGACCCAGTACTTC | TRBV2 | TRBD2 | once | TRBJ2-5
CASSQTTGHGYTF | TGTGCCAGCAGCCAAACGACAGGGCACGGCTACACCTTC | TRBV7-6 | TRBD1 | few | TRBJ1-2
CASSLGRGGYSGNTIYF | TGTGCCAGCAGCTTGGGCAGGGGGGGATACTCTGGAAACACCATATATTTT | TRBV5-4 | TRBD1 | - | TRBJ1-3
CATLGGEGRNEQFF | TGTGCCACCCTGGGGGGGGAGGGCCGGAATGAGCAGTTCTTC | TRBV28 | TRBD2 | - | TRBJ2-1
CASSPRDRDGKQSKETQYF | TGTGCCAGCAGTCCCCGGGACCGGGATGGGAAACAAAGCAAAGAGACCCAGTACTTC | TRBV27 | - | - | TRBJ2-5
CASSSGVGQETQYF | TGTGCCAGCAGCTCGGGGGTTGGCCAAGAGACCCAGTACTTC | TRBV7-9 | - | - | TRBJ2-5
CASSENIEQYF | TGTGCCAGCAGTGAAAATATCGAGCAGTACTTC | TRBV6-5 | - | - | TRBJ2-7
CASRLGTDAYEQYF | TGCGCCAGCAGGTTGGGGACTGACGCCTACGAGCAGTACTTC | TRBV10-2 | - | - | TRBJ2-7
CSVEEQGLGNEQFF | TGCAGCGTTGAAGAACAGGGACTGGGCAATGAGCAGTTCTTC | TRBV29-1 | - | - | TRBJ2-1
CASSLSRTRHYEQYF | TGTGCCAGCAGTTTAAGTAGGACACGACACTACGAGCAGTACTTC | TRBV27 | - | - | TRBJ2-7
CASSQDGQEAFF | TGCGCCAGCAGCCAAGACGGACAGGAAGCTTTCTTT | TRBV4-1 | - | - | TRBJ1-1
CSAYTGELFF | TGCAGCGCATACACCGGGGAGCTGTTTTTT | TRBV29-1 | - | - | TRBJ2-2
CAISDGIDSNQPQHF | TGTGCCATCAGTGATGGGATAGATAGCAATCAGCCCCAGCATTTT | TRBV10-3 | - | few | TRBJ1-5
CASSLNSGEETQYF | TGTGCCAGCAGCTTAAACTCGGGGGAAGAGACCCAGTACTTC | TRBV11-3 | - | - | TRBJ2-5
CASSSEGTEGAQYF | TGCGCCAGCAGCTCGGAGGGGACAGAAGGGGCCCAGTACTTC | TRBV5-1 | - | - | TRBJ2-5